This T cell receptor (beta chain) was recovered during a study of T cells in Graves' hyperthyroidism and ophthalmopathy (dated by TCRdb to about 2019). The study in broad terms: Peripheral blood samples were taken at the time of initial diagnosis, prior to any treatment. TCR Vbeta CDR3 sequencing of 130 to 150 peripheral blood samples (approximately 44 ophthalmopathy, over 70 hyperthyroidism and approximately 17 progressor patients) is reported in the paper. After blood sampling, hyperthyroidism patients were treated with methimazole at a starting dose of 30 mg daily, and ophthalmopathy patients were treated with high-dose intravenous methylprednisolone. An independent validation cohort of around 19 hyperthyroidism patients and more than 15 patients who later progressed to ophthalmopathy tested prospective prediction of ophthalmopathy. The approximately 100 discovery patients were divided at random into training and test sets in a 7:3 ratio. The study also compared thyroid tissue and blood T-cell repertoires from a handful of Graves' hyperthyroidism patients. To identify distinguishing TCR V-J signatures, a discovery cohort of about 95 patients was used, comprising some 43 with Graves' ophthalmopathy and 55 to 65 with stable Graves' hyperthyroidism.

CDR1 and CDR2 were assigned from the germline V gene as SGHTA and FQGNSA. The junction shows trimming of 6 bases on V and 7 bases on J, plus 10 bases between the germline ends. The CDR3 numbers 13 amino acids, ends counted. Only CDR3 DNA remains: 39 bases, in frame from the first base. Worth noting for this clonotype: Its antigen is still unknown. This may arise from a read error, as a much more abundant clone is one base away. Since no conserved phenylalanine or tryptophan closes the CDR3, a read error is the likely cause.

Graves' hyperthyroidism was defined as stable when no progression to ophthalmopathy occurred over 18 months of follow-up. Hyperthyroidism patients were newly diagnosed, had a disease duration of under 2 months, and were aged 18 to 65 years. Patients with uncontrolled infections, other autoimmune diseases, pregnancy or lactation were excluded. Clinical symptoms, serum thyroxine and TRAb, thyroid ultrasound, and orbital computed tomography formed the basis for the diagnoses. Ficoll-Paque density gradient centrifugation was used to isolate PBMCs from around 10 ml of fresh peripheral blood. Trizol reagent was used to extract total RNA, and RNA quality was then checked on an Agilent 2100 Bioanalyzer. Broad study findings and their caveats: No statistical method was used to fix the sample size in advance, and group allocation was not hidden from the investigators. Most expanded thyroid clonotypes (frequency above 0.001) were also detected in blood, a finding suggesting that blood repertoires may reflect thyroid immune responses. During validation, the model predicted progression to ophthalmopathy a median of approximately 6.5 months ahead of onset, with around 70% sensitivity and 72% to 80% specificity. In cross-validation, a model built on a 13 V-J signature told ophthalmopathy apart from stable hyperthyroidism with 87.88% sensitivity and approximately 81% specificity, and in testing the same model reached 80%/75%.

Amplification of TCR beta CDR3 regions was carried out from RNA transcripts. For the first round of RT-PCR on the TCR CDR3, the HTBI primer set was used together with the Qiagen OneStep RT-PCR kit. Libraries were constructed in a second round of multiplex PCR, after which size selection and purification were performed. The libraries were sequenced on an Illumina HiSeq2000 using paired-end 100 bp reads. Per the original workflow: Raw data were processed with SOAPnuke, discarding reads with adapters, uncalled bases, mean Phred below 15, or no exact constant-primer or identifier match. COPE v1.2.5 was used to merge the high-quality paired reads, and each unique nucleotide sequence was defined as a clonotype. MiTCR v1.1 was used to align clonotypes to the IMGT TRBV, TRBD and TRBJ reference segments. The analysis was restricted to V-J combinations with a frequency above 0.0001, which together covered about 99% of the repertoires. The TCS score was defined as F50 (clonal expansion) divided by E x V (chaos), with BLOSUM62-based TCRdist calculated between CDR3 peptides within each V-J. Welch's t-statistics and random forest reduced fewer than 600 V-J features to about 13, which were used in a naive Bayes classifier (R e1071). The similarity between thyroid and blood repertoires was quantified using the Morisita-Horn index. Starting from the raw public reads, TCRdb applied fastp trimming at Q25, assembled clones with MiXCR and retained in-frame beta chains. A single entry per CDR3 protein holds the most common genes and DNA from its merged rows. The V and J calls shown here were made by TCRdb, not taken from the authors' results. The sample profile shows 700,000 to 850,000 distinct CDR3 sequences; under 45% of them were found once. Around 32% of the sample lies in the top ten.

Sequences were obtained from blood. This clonotype was sampled from a woman aged 40 to 50 with Graves' hyperthyroidism. This chain is built from TRBV7-2 and TRBJ1-6; the D gene remains uncertain. The bases are TGTGCCAGCAGACCTCGGATGAATTCACCCCTCCACCTT. This codes for CASRPRMNSPLHL.